This entry is about one TCR beta chain. Its antigen is undetermined. The data were obtained in a study of cytomegalovirus exposure and HLA in healthy donors. Study-wide points: On later analysis, the bulk of CMV-associated TCR beta chains appeared to be HLA-restricted. Based on reports, TCR beta sequences accurately predicted HLA-A and HLA-B alleles for most subjects. With high specificity and sensitivity, the classifier reportedly diagnosed cytomegalovirus status.

Researchers ran the PCR with 60 Vbeta and 13 Jbeta primers. Original methodology: Later analysis identified tens of millions of unique TCR beta chains, 9 million to 12 million shared. Sequencing used immunoSEQ multiplex PCR; TCRdb keeps in-frame clones, though not all of them. V and J calls and clone size follow that table, whereas D and trimming were derived from the DNA. The sample has roughly 100,000 clones, approximately 72% seen once. The CDR3 is 15 residues long. V was pared by 5 bases and J by 6 bases, with 6 bases of the junction left unmatched. From germline, CDR1 is MNHEY and CDR2 SMNVEV (reference sequence).

The chain joins TRBV27 to TRBJ1-4, with 10 bases matching TRBD1. Material for sequencing was PBMCs. The source of this sequence is a young man in good health and CMV-seronegative. The CDR3: CASSPTDRGDEKLFF. The CDR3 DNA follows: TGTGCCAGCAGTCCCACGGACAGGGGGGATGAAAAACTGTTTTTT.